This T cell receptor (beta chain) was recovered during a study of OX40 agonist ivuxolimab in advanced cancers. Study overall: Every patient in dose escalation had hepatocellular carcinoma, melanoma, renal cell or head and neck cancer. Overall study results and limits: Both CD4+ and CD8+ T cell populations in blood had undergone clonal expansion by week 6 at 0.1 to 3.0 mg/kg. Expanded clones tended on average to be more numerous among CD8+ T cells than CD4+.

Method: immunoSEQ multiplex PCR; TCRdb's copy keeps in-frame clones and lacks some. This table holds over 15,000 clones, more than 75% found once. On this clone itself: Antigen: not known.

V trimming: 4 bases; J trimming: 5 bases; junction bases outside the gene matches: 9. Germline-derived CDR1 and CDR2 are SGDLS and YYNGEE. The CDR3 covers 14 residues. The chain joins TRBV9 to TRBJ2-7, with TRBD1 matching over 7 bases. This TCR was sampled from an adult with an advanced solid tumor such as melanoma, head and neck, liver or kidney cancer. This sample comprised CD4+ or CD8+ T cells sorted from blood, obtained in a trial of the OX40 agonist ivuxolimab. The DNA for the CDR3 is TGTGCCAGCAGCACCAAGGGGGCCGGGGACGAGCAGTACTTC. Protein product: CASSTKGAGDEQYF.